This TCR beta chain derives from a study of CD8 T cells in ankylosing spondylitis. The table lists this clonotype with a few counts. TCRdb reanalysed the 5' RACE reads using MiXCR and keeps one entry per CDR3 protein. This sample has about 340,000 distinct CDR3 sequences, with 20% to 25% found just once. The germline gives CDR1 MNHEY, CDR2 SMNVEV (reference sequence). J was trimmed by 4 bases and V by 4 bases; bases with no gene match: 2. The CDR3 has 13 amino acids. The sample was blood, either unsorted or a sorted T cell fraction (not recorded which). The V call is TRBV27, the J call TRBJ2-7; 9 bases are shared with TRBD1. The source is a male donor with ankylosing spondylitis or in good health (not recorded which). In nucleotides, the CDR3 is TGTGCCAGCAGTTACGGACAGGGGTACGAGCAGTACTTC. It encodes CASSYGQGYEQYF.